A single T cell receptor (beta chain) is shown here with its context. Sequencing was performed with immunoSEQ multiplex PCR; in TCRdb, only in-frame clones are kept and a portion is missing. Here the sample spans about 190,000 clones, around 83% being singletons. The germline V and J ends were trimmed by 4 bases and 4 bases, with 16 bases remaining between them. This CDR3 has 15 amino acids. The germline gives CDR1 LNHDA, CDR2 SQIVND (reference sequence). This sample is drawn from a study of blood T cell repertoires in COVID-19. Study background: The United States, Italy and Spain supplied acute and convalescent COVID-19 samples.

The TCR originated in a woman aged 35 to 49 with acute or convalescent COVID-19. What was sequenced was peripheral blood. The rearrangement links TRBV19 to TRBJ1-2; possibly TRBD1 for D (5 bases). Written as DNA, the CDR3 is TGTGCCAGTAGTAGGGACCCGGGACTGACCTATGGCTACACCTTC. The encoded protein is CASSRDPGLTYGYTF. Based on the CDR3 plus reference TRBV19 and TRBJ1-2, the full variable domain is DGGITQSPKYLFRKEGQNVTLSCEQNLNHDAMYWYRQDPGQGLRLIYYSQIVNDFQKGDIAEGYSVSREKKESFPLTVTSAQKNPTAFYLCASSRDPGLTYGYTFGSGTRLTVV.